This TCR beta chain came from a study of PD-L1 blockade in urothelial cancer. Study background: Bladder-origin urothelial cancer in males covered most of the roughly 29 patients. Samples of blood were analyzed 3 weeks (second dose) and 6 weeks after treatment start.

Spike-ins of synthetic TCR analog templates went into each PCR. The protocol was immunoSEQ multiplex PCR, while the TCRdb copy is restricted to in-frame clones and leaves out a portion. The sample comprises some 29,000 clones, around nine tenths of which are singletons, and 1.5% to 2% rests with the top ten. The germline CDR1 and CDR2 sequences are SGHDN and FVKESK. This CDR3 is 15 amino acids long. V lost 2 bases to trimming and J lost 5 bases; unmatched junction nucleotides: 4. A remark on this clone: What it recognizes is unknown.

Whole-study findings and limits: Patients with durable benefit had greater blood expansion of tumor-associated TCR clones 3 weeks into treatment.

The sequences come from PBMCs, collected around atezolizumab (anti-PD-L1) treatment. V usage is TRBV14 and J usage is TRBJ2-7; 12 bases are a match to TRBD2. This sequence was found in a man aged 45-65 years with urothelial cancer. CDR3 sequence reads: CASSQRLAGGDEQYF. The CDR3 DNA is TGTGCCAGCAGCCAACGGCTAGCGGGAGGGGACGAGCAGTACTTC.